The 15 T cell receptor beta chains reported below all come from one sample, sequenced in a study of T cell responses to AZD1222 COVID-19 vaccine. Clones were sequenced by immunoSEQ multiplex PCR, and TCRdb holds only the in-frame ones, with some missing. Among fewer than 150,000 clones listed, approximately 89% were seen once. The input for sequencing was peripheral blood, taken on day 0 of AZD1222 vaccination. The receptors here all came from an adult in good health.

The chain links TRBV2 to TRBJ2-1; maybe TRBD1 (6 bases). Germline CDR1 is SNHLY and CDR2 is FYNNEI. V lost 3 bases and J lost 2, with 8 bases in between. The CDR3 length is 14 residues. The CDR3 bases are TGTGCCAGCAGTGAGACAGGTCCCTACAATGAGCAGTTCTTC. Protein product: CASSETGPYNEQFF.

The chain couples TRBV7-5 to TRBJ2-7; no check of the table's D call, TRBD2, against the DNA was made. TRBV7-5 is a listed pseudogene. This CDR3 comprises 16 residues. CDR3 sequence reads: CARSLQRGRFSYEQYF. CDR3 in DNA: TGTGCCAGAAGCTTACAGCGAGGTAGGTTCTCCTACGAGCAGTACTTC.

The CDR3 region has the DNA TGCGCCAGCAGCTTAGCGGCGACAGACTCTGGAAACACCATATATTTT. Translated, it gives CASSLAATDSGNTIYF. V is TRBV5-1 and J is TRBJ1-3; the D gene is possibly TRBD1 (5 bases). The germline V gene encodes CDR1 SGHRS and CDR2 YFSETQ. The ends were cut back, 2 bases at V and 0 bases at J, with 12 bases in the middle. The CDR3 length is 16 residues. The full variable domain, completed using reference TRBV5-1 and TRBJ1-3, is KAGVTQTPRYLIKTRGQQVTLSCSPISGHRSVSWYQQTPGQGLQFLFEYFSETQRNKGNFPGRFSGRQFSNSRSEMNVSTLELGDSALYLCASSLAATDSGNTIYFGEGSWLTVV.

The chain uses TRBV12-3 or TRBV12-4 and TRBJ1-2; no clear D. Between the trimmed V and J ends, which lost 2 bases and 6 bases, there was a span of 7 bases. The CDR3 is 12 amino acids. This CDR3 reads CASSLSPDGYTF. The CDR3 DNA is TGTGCCAGCAGTTTATCCCCGGATGGCTACACCTTC.

This clone occurred once. The genes are TRBV6-5 and TRBJ2-4; 9 positions match TRBD1. Germline V gives CDR1 MNHEY, CDR2 SVGAGI. Trimming took 5 bases from V and 8 from J; bases not matched to a gene: 7. The CDR3 covers 14 residues. CDR3 coding DNA: TGTGCCAGCAGTCCCACGGGACAGGGCTACATTCAGTACTTC. Its protein product is CASSPTGQGYIQYF.

The V and J genes are TRBV7-9 and TRBJ2-7; 8 bases are shared with TRBD2. The CDR3 extends over 14 amino acids. Germline V CDR1 and CDR2: SEHNR, FQNEAQ (reference sequence). V lost 6 bases to trimming and J lost 0 bases; unmatched junction nucleotides: 4. CDR3 residues: CASRFSGNSYEQYF. The CDR3 coding sequence is TGTGCCAGCAGATTTAGCGGGAACTCCTACGAGCAGTACTTC.

V usage is TRBV7-8 and J usage is TRBJ1-2; D might be TRBD1 (6 bases). V was cut by 5 bases and J by 8 bases, with 21 bases left in between. The CDR3 is 15 amino acids. The germline gives CDR1 SGHVS, CDR2 FQNEAQ. The CDR3 DNA is TGTGCCAGCAGCACTTTTAGGACAGATGCGAGGGGCTACACCTTC. Encoded protein: CASSTFRTDARGYTF. The full variable domain, rest sourced from reference TRBV7-8 and TRBJ1-2, is GAGVSQSPRYKVAKRGQDVALRCDPISGHVSLFWYQQALGQGPEFLTYFQNEAQLDKSGLPSDRFFAERPEGSVSTLKIQRTQQEDSAVYLCASSTFRTDARGYTFGSGTRLTVV.

The V gene is TRBV5-6, the J gene TRBJ2-5; D is ambiguous. The V and J ends lost 4 bases and 4 bases respectively, with 14 bases between them. This CDR3 comprises 14 residues. Germline loops: CDR1 SGHDT, CDR2 YYEEEE. The CDR3: CASSPFGELETQYF. The CDR3 region has the DNA TGTGCCAGCAGCCCTTTTGGTGAACTAGAGACCCAGTACTTC.

V and J are TRBV9 and TRBJ1-5; D unclear. Per the germline V gene, CDR1 is SGDLS and CDR2 is YYNGEE. Deletions cut 0 bases from V and 3 bases from J, with 16 bases between. This CDR3 comprises 17 residues. The CDR3 sequence is CASSVARHLFPNQPQHF. The DNA of the CDR3 is TGTGCCAGCAGCGTAGCGAGACACTTATTCCCCAATCAGCCCCAGCATTTT.

The sample holds one count of this clone. This chain connects TRBV18 to TRBJ2-1; perhaps TRBD2 as D (6 bases). V lost 3 bases to trimming and J lost 7 bases, with 19 bases between them. Germline V gives CDR1 KGHSH, CDR2 LQKENI. The CDR3 contains 16 residues. The CDR3 loop is CASSPSPPGRGNEQFF. In nucleotides, the CDR3 is TGTGCCAGCTCACCCTCGCCCCCCGGGAGAGGTAATGAGCAGTTCTTC. The full variable domain, in which reference TRBV18 and TRBJ2-1 provide the parts outside the CDR3, is NAGVMQNPRHLVRRRGQEARLRCSPMKGHSHVYWYRQLPEEGLKFMVYLQKENIIDESGMPKERFSAEFPKEGPSILRIQQVVRGDSAAYFCASSPSPPGRGNEQFFGPGTRLTVL.

The chain recombines TRBV7-2 with TRBJ1-1; no firm D call. The CDR3 runs to 15 residues. CDR1 and CDR2 from the germline V gene are SGHTA and FQGNSA. V lost 2 bases, J lost 5 bases, and 15 bases lay in between. CDR3 region: CASSLKLIPGTEAFF. DNA for the CDR3: TGTGCCAGCAGCTTAAAACTCATCCCGGGAACTGAAGCTTTCTTT.

V and J are TRBV7-9 and TRBJ2-7, with 10 bases that match TRBD2. The CDR3 spans 16 residues. V was clipped by 5 bases and J by 0 bases; unmatched bases: 7. Germline lookup yields CDR1 SEHNR and CDR2 FQNEAQ (reference sequence). The CDR3 loop is CASSPKGLALSYEQYF. CDR3 DNA: TGTGCCAGCAGCCCGAAGGGACTAGCGCTCTCCTACGAGCAGTACTTC.

J is TRBJ1-4 and V is TRBV7-9, with 8 bases fitting TRBD1. In germline, CDR1 is SEHNR, CDR2 FQNEAQ (reference sequence). V was clipped by 2 bases and J by 6 bases; unmatched bases: 5. The CDR3 spans 15 residues. Written as DNA, the CDR3 is TGTGCCAGCAGCTTACAGGGGGCAGTCGATGAAAAACTGTTTTTT. Its translation is CASSLQGAVDEKLFF.

The chain couples TRBV4-1 to TRBJ2-1; D gene uncertain. The CDR3 totals 18 residues. Germline-derived CDR1 and CDR2 are MGHRA and YSYEKL. Trimming stripped 1 base from V and 2 bases from J, with 18 bases between. CDR3 coding DNA: TGCGCCAGCAGCCAAGTAGGCTCCGGCTCCTCCGCCTACAATGAGCAGTTCTTC. It codes for CASSQVGSGSSAYNEQFF.

The rearrangement joins TRBV2 to TRBJ1-1; the match to TRBD1 covers 10 bases. Germline values: CDR1 SNHLY, CDR2 FYNNEI. CDR3 length equals 13 residues. The V segment lost 4 bases and the J segment 5 bases; nucleotides outside the gene matches: 1. The CDR3 nucleotides read TGTGCCAGCAGTGCGGACAGGGGGACTGAAGCTTTCTTT. Translated, it gives CASSADRGTEAFF.